This is a list of T cell receptor beta chains from one sample in a study of OX40 agonist ivuxolimab in advanced cancers. Profiling relied on immunoSEQ multiplex PCR, and the TCRdb table lists in-frame clones only, not all of them. The table includes about 59,000 clones, over 70% detected once. This sample comprised CD4+ or CD8+ T cells sorted from blood, obtained in a trial of the OX40 agonist ivuxolimab. These receptors all come from an adult with an advanced solid tumor such as melanoma, head and neck, liver or kidney cancer. CDR3s include the opening cysteine and the closing phenylalanine or tryptophan. Fields, in order: clone size, V gene, CDR3 length, J gene, D gene, CDR3 DNA, CDR3 protein. D genes are given only for firm matches. Size tells how often a clone was seen (once, few, many) or the class of an expanded clone, and some rows leave it out.

clone_size: -
v_call: TRBV28
cdr3_length: 13
j_call: TRBJ1-3
d_call: -
cdr3_nt: TGTGCCAGCAGTTCCGGGGCCGCGGACACCATATATTTT
cdr3_aa: CASSSGAADTIYF

clone_size: medium-sized
v_call: TRBV11-2
cdr3_length: 15
j_call: TRBJ2-2
d_call: -
cdr3_nt: TGTGCCAGCAGCTTATGGGCGGTGAACACCGGGGAGCTGTTTTTT
cdr3_aa: CASSLWAVNTGELFF

clone_size: -
v_call: TRBV6-5
cdr3_length: 13
j_call: TRBJ2-7
d_call: -
cdr3_nt: TGTGCCAGCGCCCGAGATCTAAACTACGAGCAGTACTTC
cdr3_aa: CASARDLNYEQYF

clone_size: -
v_call: TRBV30
cdr3_length: 12
j_call: TRBJ1-1
d_call: -
cdr3_nt: TGTGCCTGGAGTCGACGGGGCACTGAAGCTTTCTTT
cdr3_aa: CAWSRRGTEAFF

clone_size: few
v_call: TRBV30
cdr3_length: 15
j_call: TRBJ1-6
d_call: -
cdr3_nt: TGTGCCTGGAGCGCAAATGTCGGCGCGAATTCACCCCTCCACTTT
cdr3_aa: CAWSANVGANSPLHF

clone_size: few
v_call: TRBV28
cdr3_length: 10
j_call: TRBJ2-7
d_call: -
cdr3_nt: TGTGCCACCGGTGGAAGCGAGCAGTACTTC
cdr3_aa: CATGGSEQYF

clone_size: -
v_call: TRBV5-1
cdr3_length: 14
j_call: TRBJ2-5
d_call: -
cdr3_nt: TGCGCCAGCAGCGGGGGGGCTAGCGGAGAGACCCAGTACTTC
cdr3_aa: CASSGGASGETQYF

clone_size: once
v_call: TRBV30
cdr3_length: 17
j_call: TRBJ2-1
d_call: -
cdr3_nt: TGTGCCTGGAGGAGTGGGGTGCCATCTAGCTCCTACAATGAGCAGTTCTTC
cdr3_aa: CAWRSGVPSSSYNEQFF

clone_size: few
v_call: TRBV2
cdr3_length: 14
j_call: TRBJ2-1
d_call: -
cdr3_nt: TGTGCCAGCAGTGAGTGGGTCGATTACAATGAGCAGTTCTTC
cdr3_aa: CASSEWVDYNEQFF

clone_size: few
v_call: TRBV4-3
cdr3_length: 16
j_call: TRBJ2-3
d_call: -
cdr3_nt: TGCGCCAGCAGCCAAGATCTGGCGGGCAGCACAGATACGCAGTATTTT
cdr3_aa: CASSQDLAGSTDTQYF

clone_size: -
v_call: TRBV6-5
cdr3_length: 16
j_call: TRBJ1-5
d_call: TRBD1
cdr3_nt: TGTGCCAGCAGTTCGGGACAGGGGGGGATAAATCAGCCCCAGCATTTT
cdr3_aa: CASSSGQGGINQPQHF

clone_size: -
v_call: TRBV5-1
cdr3_length: 18
j_call: TRBJ1-1
d_call: -
cdr3_nt: TGCGCCAGCAGCTTGGCGCCGGGACGGCACATCAATGGGACTGAAGCTTTCTTT
cdr3_aa: CASSLAPGRHINGTEAFF

clone_size: -
v_call: TRBV7-2
cdr3_length: 13
j_call: TRBJ2-1
d_call: -
cdr3_nt: TGTGCCAGCAGCTCGAGACAGGCGCGGGAGCAGTTCTTC
cdr3_aa: CASSSRQAREQFF

clone_size: -
v_call: TRBV28
cdr3_length: 13
j_call: TRBJ1-2
d_call: TRBD1
cdr3_nt: TGTGCCAGCAGTTCGGGACAGGGGGGTGGCTACACCTTC
cdr3_aa: CASSSGQGGGYTF

clone_size: -
v_call: TRBV19
cdr3_length: 16
j_call: TRBJ1-5
d_call: -
cdr3_nt: TGTGCCAGTAGTTACGGGGAATGGGCTAGCAATCAGCCCCAGCATTTT
cdr3_aa: CASSYGEWASNQPQHF

clone_size: -
v_call: TRBV9
cdr3_length: 14
j_call: TRBJ2-3
d_call: -
cdr3_nt: TGTGCCAGCAGCGTAGTATCAGGGACAGATACGCAGTATTTT
cdr3_aa: CASSVVSGTDTQYF

clone_size: -
v_call: TRBV28
cdr3_length: 15
j_call: TRBJ2-5
d_call: -
cdr3_nt: TGTGCCAGCAGTTTCCTAGGACAGGGAGGGGAGACCCAGTACTTC
cdr3_aa: CASSFLGQGGETQYF

clone_size: -
v_call: TRBV11-2
cdr3_length: 16
j_call: TRBJ1-2
d_call: -
cdr3_nt: TGTGCCAGCAGCCCAGCCGGGTATATTTCTAACTATGGCTACACCTTC
cdr3_aa: CASSPAGYISNYGYTF

clone_size: once
v_call: TRBV11-2
cdr3_length: 14
j_call: TRBJ1-2
d_call: -
cdr3_nt: TGTGCCAGCAGCCCAGGAGATAACACCTATGGCTACACCTTC
cdr3_aa: CASSPGDNTYGYTF

clone_size: -
v_call: TRBV20-1
cdr3_length: 11
j_call: TRBJ2-1
d_call: TRBD1
cdr3_nt: TGCAGTAAGGGGGCAGGGGATGAGCAGTTCTTC
cdr3_aa: CSKGAGDEQFF

clone_size: -
v_call: TRBV21-1
cdr3_length: 16
j_call: TRBJ1-2
d_call: -
cdr3_nt: TGTGCCAGCAGCAGGATCGGACAGGGGGGATACTATGGCTACACCTTC
cdr3_aa: CASSRIGQGGYYGYTF

clone_size: -
v_call: TRBV6-5
cdr3_length: 13
j_call: TRBJ1-1
d_call: -
cdr3_nt: TGTGCCAGCAGAGGACAGTTGAACACTGAAGCTTTCTTT
cdr3_aa: CASRGQLNTEAFF

clone_size: -
v_call: TRBV28
cdr3_length: 12
j_call: TRBJ2-1
d_call: -
cdr3_nt: TGTGCCAGCAGTCTCCCAGGGAGCTCGCAGTTCTTC
cdr3_aa: CASSLPGSSQFF

clone_size: -
v_call: TRBV6-1
cdr3_length: 16
j_call: TRBJ1-5
d_call: -
cdr3_nt: TGTGCCAGCAGTGAAAACTCGGGGGCAGTTTATCAGCCCCAGCATTTT
cdr3_aa: CASSENSGAVYQPQHF

clone_size: -
v_call: TRBV21-1
cdr3_length: 19
j_call: TRBJ2-1
d_call: -
cdr3_nt: TGTGCCAGCAGCCCGCGCGTGCGGTTGGACAGGGGACTCAGGAATGAGCAGTTCTTC
cdr3_aa: CASSPRVRLDRGLRNEQFF

clone_size: -
v_call: TRBV18
cdr3_length: 15
j_call: TRBJ1-4
d_call: TRBD1
cdr3_nt: TGTGCCAGCTCACCTAACAGGGGGAGAGAAGAAAAACTGTTTTTT
cdr3_aa: CASSPNRGREEKLFF

clone_size: -
v_call: TRBV28
cdr3_length: 14
j_call: TRBJ1-1
d_call: -
cdr3_nt: TGTGCCAGCAGACCTTCGGCGGTGAACACTGAAGCTTTCTTT
cdr3_aa: CASRPSAVNTEAFF

clone_size: -
v_call: TRBV27
cdr3_length: 16
j_call: TRBJ2-7
d_call: TRBD1
cdr3_nt: TGTGCCAGCAGTTCCCCCAAGGACAGGGGGCTCTACGAGCAGTACTTC
cdr3_aa: CASSSPKDRGLYEQYF

clone_size: few
v_call: TRBV7-2
cdr3_length: 14
j_call: TRBJ2-1
d_call: -
cdr3_nt: TGTGCCAGCAGCTTAACAAAACTATACAATGAGCAGTTCTTC
cdr3_aa: CASSLTKLYNEQFF

clone_size: -
v_call: TRBV19
cdr3_length: 18
j_call: TRBJ2-7
d_call: TRBD1
cdr3_nt: TGTGCCAGTAGTATAGGCTCGGACAGGGGGGGTCGAAACGGCGAGCAGTACTTC
cdr3_aa: CASSIGSDRGGRNGEQYF

clone_size: -
v_call: TRBV7-9
cdr3_length: 18
j_call: TRBJ1-5
d_call: TRBD1
cdr3_nt: TGTGCCAGCAGCTTAGGGACAGGGGCCTTCTATAGCAATCAGCCCCAGCATTTT
cdr3_aa: CASSLGTGAFYSNQPQHF

clone_size: -
v_call: TRBV11-2
cdr3_length: 14
j_call: TRBJ2-7
d_call: TRBD1
cdr3_nt: TGTGCCAGCAGCTGGGACAGGGCGGCCTACGAGCAGTACTTC
cdr3_aa: CASSWDRAAYEQYF

clone_size: -
v_call: TRBV6-6
cdr3_length: 15
j_call: TRBJ1-5
d_call: TRBD1
cdr3_nt: TGTGCCAGCAGCTACTCTCGACAGGGGCATCAGCCCCAGCATTTT
cdr3_aa: CASSYSRQGHQPQHF

clone_size: -
v_call: TRBV5-6
cdr3_length: 15
j_call: TRBJ2-1
d_call: -
cdr3_nt: TGTGCCAGCAGCTTCTTGGGCAGGCCTAACAATGAGCAGTTCTTC
cdr3_aa: CASSFLGRPNNEQFF

clone_size: once
v_call: TRBV11-1
cdr3_length: 16
j_call: TRBJ1-2
d_call: -
cdr3_nt: TGTGCCAGCAGCTCACTTACGGGGGGACCCTTCTATGGCTACACCTTC
cdr3_aa: CASSSLTGGPFYGYTF

clone_size: few
v_call: TRBV6-1
cdr3_length: 12
j_call: TRBJ1-1
d_call: -
cdr3_nt: TGTGCCAGCAGTGACGGCAGGTTTGAAGCTTTCTTT
cdr3_aa: CASSDGRFEAFF

clone_size: -
v_call: TRBV15
cdr3_length: 13
j_call: TRBJ2-7
d_call: -
cdr3_nt: TGTGCCACCAGCAGAGATCGAGGACACGAGCAGTACTTC
cdr3_aa: CATSRDRGHEQYF

clone_size: -
v_call: TRBV19
cdr3_length: 12
j_call: TRBJ1-1
d_call: -
cdr3_nt: TGTGCCAGTAGTGGGTTGGCCTATGAAGCTTTCTTT
cdr3_aa: CASSGLAYEAFF

clone_size: -
v_call: TRBV6-1
cdr3_length: 15
j_call: TRBJ1-1
d_call: TRBD1
cdr3_nt: TGTGCCAGCACGAACCCAGGACAGGGGATCACTGAAGCTTTCTTT
cdr3_aa: CASTNPGQGITEAFF

clone_size: -
v_call: TRBV6-5
cdr3_length: 16
j_call: TRBJ2-1
d_call: TRBD2
cdr3_nt: TGTGCCAGCAGTTCCCCCAAGACTAGCGGGGGTTATGAGCAGTTCTTC
cdr3_aa: CASSSPKTSGGYEQFF

clone_size: -
v_call: TRBV5-1
cdr3_length: 16
j_call: TRBJ2-7
d_call: TRBD2
cdr3_nt: TGCGCCAGCAGCTTGGGGGGGACTAGCGGCTCCTACGAGCAGTACTTC
cdr3_aa: CASSLGGTSGSYEQYF

clone_size: once
v_call: TRBV11-2
cdr3_length: 18
j_call: TRBJ1-4
d_call: -
cdr3_nt: TGTGCCAGCAGACCGGGGAGGGGGTTCACTGCAACTAATGAAAAACTGTTTTTT
cdr3_aa: CASRPGRGFTATNEKLFF

clone_size: -
v_call: TRBV28
cdr3_length: 16
j_call: TRBJ1-5
d_call: -
cdr3_nt: TGTGCCAGCAGTTTAATTGGTACCGGGGGCAATCAGCCCCAGCATTTT
cdr3_aa: CASSLIGTGGNQPQHF

clone_size: -
v_call: TRBV28
cdr3_length: 14
j_call: TRBJ2-7
d_call: -
cdr3_nt: TGTGCCAGCAGTCCTTGGCAGGATATCTACGAGCAGTACTTC
cdr3_aa: CASSPWQDIYEQYF

clone_size: -
v_call: TRBV19
cdr3_length: 19
j_call: TRBJ2-3
d_call: TRBD2
cdr3_nt: TGTGCCAGTAGTAGGTTGTTAGCGGGGGGTCCTGGCCCCACAGATACGCAGTATTTT
cdr3_aa: CASSRLLAGGPGPTDTQYF

clone_size: -
v_call: TRBV5-1
cdr3_length: 15
j_call: TRBJ2-5
d_call: TRBD1
cdr3_nt: TGCGCCAGCAGCCCCTGGACAGGGCTTGGGGAGACCCAGTACTTC
cdr3_aa: CASSPWTGLGETQYF

clone_size: once
v_call: TRBV27
cdr3_length: 14
j_call: TRBJ1-4
d_call: TRBD1
cdr3_nt: TGTGCCAGCAGTACAGGGGGCATGGGTGAAAAACTGTTTTTT
cdr3_aa: CASSTGGMGEKLFF

clone_size: -
v_call: TRBV6-1
cdr3_length: 14
j_call: TRBJ1-6
d_call: -
cdr3_nt: TGTGCCAGCACCTACGACAGGCATAATTCACCCCTCCACTTT
cdr3_aa: CASTYDRHNSPLHF

clone_size: -
v_call: TRBV5-1
cdr3_length: 13
j_call: TRBJ2-2
d_call: -
cdr3_nt: TGCGCCAGCAGCACCTCTCACACCGGGGAGCTGTTTTTT
cdr3_aa: CASSTSHTGELFF

clone_size: -
v_call: TRBV10-3
cdr3_length: 12
j_call: TRBJ1-3
d_call: -
cdr3_nt: TGTGCCATCGGGGGGCTAGGAAACACCATATATTTT
cdr3_aa: CAIGGLGNTIYF

clone_size: -
v_call: TRBV5-8
cdr3_length: 16
j_call: TRBJ1-2
d_call: -
cdr3_nt: TGTGCCAGCAGCCAAGATGGTGGGGGTCAAGATTACGGCTACACCTTC
cdr3_aa: CASSQDGGGQDYGYTF

clone_size: -
v_call: TRBV6-1
cdr3_length: 13
j_call: TRBJ2-2
d_call: -
cdr3_nt: TGTGCCAGCAGGGAGGACTGGGGCGGGGAGCTGTTTTTT
cdr3_aa: CASREDWGGELFF

clone_size: -
v_call: TRBV2
cdr3_length: 14
j_call: TRBJ2-1
d_call: TRBD2
cdr3_nt: TGTGCCAGCATACTCGGGGGGGCCAGTGATGAGCAGTTCTTC
cdr3_aa: CASILGGASDEQFF

clone_size: -
v_call: TRBV6-6
cdr3_length: 15
j_call: TRBJ1-6
d_call: TRBD1
cdr3_nt: TGTGCCAGCAGTCTTACAGGGGTGAATAGTTCACCCCTCCACTTT
cdr3_aa: CASSLTGVNSSPLHF

clone_size: -
v_call: TRBV4-2
cdr3_length: 20
j_call: TRBJ2-1
d_call: TRBD2
cdr3_nt: TGTGCCAGCAGCCCCACCGGGACTAGCGGGGGGTTCCCCTCCTACAATGAGCAGTTCTTC
cdr3_aa: CASSPTGTSGGFPSYNEQFF

clone_size: -
v_call: TRBV28
cdr3_length: 16
j_call: TRBJ1-5
d_call: -
cdr3_nt: TGTGCCAGCAGTTTATTTGAGGGTACGGGCAATCAGCCCCAGCATTTT
cdr3_aa: CASSLFEGTGNQPQHF

clone_size: once
v_call: TRBV5-4
cdr3_length: 14
j_call: TRBJ2-5
d_call: -
cdr3_nt: TGTGCCAGCAGCTTGGGTTCGGGAGCAGAGACCCAGTACTTC
cdr3_aa: CASSLGSGAETQYF

clone_size: few
v_call: TRBV7-6
cdr3_length: 15
j_call: TRBJ1-3
d_call: -
cdr3_nt: TGTGCCAGCAGCTTATCGACATTCTCTGGAAACACCATATATTTT
cdr3_aa: CASSLSTFSGNTIYF

clone_size: -
v_call: TRBV7-9
cdr3_length: 16
j_call: TRBJ2-2
d_call: -
cdr3_nt: TGTGCCAGCAGCCCCGGCAGATTTAGGGACACCGGGGAGCTGTTTTTT
cdr3_aa: CASSPGRFRDTGELFF

clone_size: -
v_call: TRBV10-1
cdr3_length: 17
j_call: TRBJ2-7
d_call: TRBD2
cdr3_nt: TGCGCCAGCAGTGAGTCTTACCTAGCGGGAGCGGTCAACGAGCAGTACTTC
cdr3_aa: CASSESYLAGAVNEQYF